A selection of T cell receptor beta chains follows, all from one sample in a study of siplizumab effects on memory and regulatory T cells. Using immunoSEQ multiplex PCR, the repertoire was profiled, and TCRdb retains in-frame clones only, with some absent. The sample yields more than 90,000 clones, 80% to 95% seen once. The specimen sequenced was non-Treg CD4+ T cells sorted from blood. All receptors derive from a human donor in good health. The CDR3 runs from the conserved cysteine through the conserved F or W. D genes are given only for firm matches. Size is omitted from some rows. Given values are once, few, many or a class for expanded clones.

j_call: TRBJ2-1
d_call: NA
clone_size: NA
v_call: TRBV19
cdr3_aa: CASSRGYNEQFF
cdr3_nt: TGTGCCAGTAGTCGGGGATACAATGAGCAGTTCTTC

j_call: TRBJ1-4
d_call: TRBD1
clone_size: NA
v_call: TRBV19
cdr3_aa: CASSMGTVTNEKLFF
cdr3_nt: TGTGCCAGTAGTATGGGGACAGTAACTAATGAAAAACTGTTTTTT

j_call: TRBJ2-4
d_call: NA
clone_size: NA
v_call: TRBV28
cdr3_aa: CASSLSGGLNIQYF
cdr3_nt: TGTGCCAGCAGTTTATCGGGCGGGTTAAACATTCAGTACTTC

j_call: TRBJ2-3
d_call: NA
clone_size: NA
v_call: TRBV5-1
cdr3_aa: CASNPLGTDTQYF
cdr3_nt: TGCGCCAGCAATCCACTAGGCACAGATACGCAGTATTTT

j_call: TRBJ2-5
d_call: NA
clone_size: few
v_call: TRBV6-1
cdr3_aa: CASKVGGIQETQYF
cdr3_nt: TGTGCCAGTAAAGTAGGGGGTATCCAAGAGACCCAGTACTTC

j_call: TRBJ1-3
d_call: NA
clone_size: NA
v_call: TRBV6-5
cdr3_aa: CASSSQGPAWNTIYF
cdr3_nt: TGTGCCAGCAGTTCCCAGGGGCCCGCTTGGAACACCATATATTTT

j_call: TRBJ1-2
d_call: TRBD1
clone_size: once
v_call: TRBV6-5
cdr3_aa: CASSPGDRINYGYTF
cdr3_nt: TGTGCCAGCAGCCCCGGGGACAGAATTAACTATGGCTACACCTTC

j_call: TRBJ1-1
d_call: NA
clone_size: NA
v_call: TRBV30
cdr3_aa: CAWSVYLNTEAFF
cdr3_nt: TGTGCCTGGAGTGTATACCTGAACACTGAAGCTTTCTTT

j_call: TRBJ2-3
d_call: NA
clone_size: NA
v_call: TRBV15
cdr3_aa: CATSRQAYTQYF
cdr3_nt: TGTGCCACCAGCAGACAGGCTTATACGCAGTATTTT

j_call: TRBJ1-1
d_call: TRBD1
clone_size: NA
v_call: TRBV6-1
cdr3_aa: CASEVDRGAEAFF
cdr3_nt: TGTGCCAGCGAGGTAGACAGGGGGGCTGAAGCTTTCTTT

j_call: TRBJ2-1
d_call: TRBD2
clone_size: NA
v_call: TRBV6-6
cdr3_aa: CASSYSTSGWNEQFF
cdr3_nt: TGTGCCAGCAGTTACTCGACTAGCGGGTGGAATGAGCAGTTCTTC

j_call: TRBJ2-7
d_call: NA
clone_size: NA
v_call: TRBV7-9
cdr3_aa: CASSSVPLYEQYF
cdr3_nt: TGTGCCAGCAGCTCTGTGCCACTCTACGAGCAGTACTTC

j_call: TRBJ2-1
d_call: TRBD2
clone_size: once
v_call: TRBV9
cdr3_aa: CASSVTSGSYNEQFF
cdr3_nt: TGTGCCAGCAGCGTAACTAGCGGGAGTTACAATGAGCAGTTCTTC

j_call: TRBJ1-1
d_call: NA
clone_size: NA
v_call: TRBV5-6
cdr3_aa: CASSSGGTTEAFF
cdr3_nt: TGTGCCAGCAGCTCGGGTGGGACCACTGAAGCTTTCTTT

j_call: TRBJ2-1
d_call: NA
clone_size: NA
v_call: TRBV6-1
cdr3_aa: CASIRGAYNEQFF
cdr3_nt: TGTGCCAGCATCAGGGGGGCCTACAATGAGCAGTTCTTC